The subject of this entry is one TCR beta chain. Its recognized antigen is unknown. It has no much larger one-base neighbor in the sample; base qualities were not kept. Participants in the prospective study were enrolled through a virtual design, were aged 18 to 89 years, and lived in approximately 24 United States geographic areas. In the prospective study, cohorts were assigned on the basis of participant-reported clinical history obtained from a screening survey and a study questionnaire. Recovered participants in ImmuneRACE Cohort 3 were defined as having two consecutive negative NP/OP PCR tests, clearance from a healthcare professional, or resolution of symptoms. Each participant in the prospective study had whole blood, serum and a nasopharyngeal or oropharyngeal swab collected by mobile phlebotomists. Over an approximately two-month period, participants in the prospective study had the option of providing additional blood draws and questionnaires. Before DNA extraction, blood samples from the prospective study were shipped at room temperature or frozen.

This sample was included in a study of blood T cell repertoires in COVID-19 (dated by TCRdb to the early 2020s). About the full investigation: Samples covering the acute and convalescent phases of COVID-19 were provided by collaborators in the United States, Italy and Spain. The prospective study material was composed of cDNA or gDNA derived from T cells, B-cell-depleted T cells, or PBMCs. Deeply sampled blood TCRbeta repertoires from subjects exposed to, actively infected with, or recovered from COVID-19 were included in the dataset. The repertoires were made available in a free public database intended to serve as a resource for research on the immune response to SARS-CoV-2. The samples were drawn from two sources: the first 160 participants of the ongoing ImmuneRACE study, and 1,200 or so subjects contributed by 6 global collaborators. Nearly every sample came with metadata listing a de-identified subject ID, COVID-19 status, age in years and sex. Where available, HLA class I and class II types were taken from metadata supplied by the sample provider and were not determined by assay-based typing.

Germline trimming amounts to 4 bases on V and 4 bases on J, with 15 as the count of junction bases outside the gene matches. The CDR3 has 18 amino acids, counting the end cysteine and phenylalanine. Only the CDR3 region is kept as DNA, spanning 54 bases read in frame from base 1. Via the germline V gene, CDR1 is SGDLS and CDR2 YYNGEE. Results and caveats for the whole study, not just this receptor: How much clinical and demographic metadata was included differed by source and by participant, and the metadata was provided uncurated.

TCRbeta CDR3 regions were amplified from genomic DNA using the immunoSEQ Assay, a bias-controlled multiplex PCR. On the authors' methods: The number of nucleated cells in each sample was estimated from the amplification of reference gene primers within the assay. To quantify the absolute abundance of each unique TCRbeta CDR3 rearrangement, sequence reads were collapsed and filtered. For each sample, productive Simpson clonality was calculated by taking the square root of Simpson's diversity index across productive rearrangements. TCRdb limited this immuneACCESS table to in-frame rearrangements with V and J called. A share of clones is missing; checked studies link under half to unresolved V genes, and the rest is unexplained. From that table come the V and J calls and clone size; the DNA was used to work out D and trimming. The sample table records around 280,000 clones; roughly 85% of these occur just once. Clones ranked in the top ten supply approximately 5.7% of the sample.

The clonotype originates from a woman aged 40-49 years who had recovered from COVID-19. Recombination joined TRBV9 with TRBJ2-1; TRBD1 matches 9 bases in the middle. The material sequenced was PBMCs or T cells enriched from blood (not recorded which). The nucleotide sequence is given as TGTGCCAGCAGCCGTTCTGGACAGGGGCAGGTTCCGTACAATGAGCAGTTCTTC. This is translated as CASSRSGQGQVPYNEQFF.